Included here is one TCR beta chain sequence, with context. The antigen remains unidentified. The entry originates in a study of cytomegalovirus exposure and HLA in healthy donors. In the PCR, 60 Vbeta and 13 Jbeta primers were used. Sequencing was performed with immunoSEQ multiplex PCR; in TCRdb, only in-frame clones are kept and a portion is missing. The specimen's table records tens of thousands of clones. The CDR3 has 14 residues. Germline CDR1 LNHDA, CDR2 SQIVND (reference sequence). Trimming at V came to 6 bases and at J to 3 bases, leaving 4 bases not matched to a gene. General study points: For most TCR beta V segments, an earlier analysis put the productive rate at about 87% or about 30% of the time. TRBV6-2, TRBV6-3 and some other V segments were unresolvable in 87-base-pair reads.

The rearrangement joins TRBV19 to TRBJ2-1; TRBD1 matches at 8 bases. Sequenced sample: PBMCs. The sequence was collected from a male donor in good health and CMV-seropositive. Here the CDR3 DNA reads TGTGCCAGTAGACAGGGGGATCTCTACAATGAGCAGTTCTTC. Its translation: CASRQGDLYNEQFF.